The 18 T cell receptor beta chains presented below share a single source sample, sequenced in a study of T cells in localized non-small cell lung cancer. Using immunoSEQ multiplex PCR, the repertoire was profiled, and TCRdb retains in-frame clones only, with some absent. This table has about 36,000 clones, 87% appearing once. The material was peripheral blood, obtained before any cancer treatment. These receptors originate from a woman aged 40 to 75 with stage I lung adenocarcinoma.

This chain connects TRBV2 to TRBJ1-2; possibly TRBD1 for D (5 bases). V lost 6 bases, J lost 3 bases, and 14 bases lay in between. CDR1 is SNHLY, CDR2 FYNNEI, per germline. The CDR3 length is 14 residues. As DNA, the CDR3 is TGTGCCAGCAGGGCGACGGGGGAGGACTATGGCTACACCTTC. This codes for CASRATGEDYGYTF.

The V gene is TRBV5-4, the J gene TRBJ1-2; maybe TRBD1 (5 bases). The germline V gene encodes CDR1 SGHNT and CDR2 YYREEE (reference sequence). CDR3 length: 15 residues. Trimming stripped 3 bases from V and 8 bases from J, with 20 bases between. The CDR3 coding sequence is TGTGCCAGCAGCTCCCCCCCATGGGGGAAGGGCGGCTACACCTTC. Translated, it gives CASSSPPWGKGGYTF.

This sequence joins TRBV7-2 and TRBJ2-3; perhaps TRBD2 as D (5 bases). The CDR3 has 14 residues. Trimming stripped 5 bases from V and 6 bases from J, with 15 bases between. Germline CDR1 SGHTA, CDR2 FQGNSA. The CDR3 DNA sequence: TGTGCCAGCAGCCGGGGAACCGGTTCGGATACGCAGTATTTT. It codes for CASSRGTGSDTQYF.

This clone occurred a few times. The chain uses TRBV19 and TRBJ2-7; D is unclear. The CDR3 consists of 15 residues. The V end lost 2 bases, the J end lost 3 bases, and 14 bases lay between the germline ends. Germline V CDR1 and CDR2: LNHDA, SQIVND (reference sequence). CDR3 nucleotide sequence: TGTGCCAGTAGTATATCGACGGGTTCTCTCTACGAGCAGTACTTC. Translation gives CASSISTGSLYEQYF.

The V gene is TRBV28, the J gene TRBJ2-7; 8 positions agree with TRBD1. The CDR3 extends over 15 amino acids. Germline assignment: CDR1 MDHEN and CDR2 SYDVKM. V lost 6 bases, J lost 5 bases, and 12 bases stayed unmatched. The DNA of the CDR3 is TGTGCCAGCAGGGACGACCGGACAGGGCGCGACGAGCAGTACTTC. This translates into CASRDDRTGRDEQYF.

The genes are TRBV4-2 and TRBJ2-7; 7 bases align to TRBD2. The length of the CDR3 is 14 residues. Per germline, CDR1 LGHNA and CDR2 YNFKEQ. V was pared by 6 bases and J by 0 bases, with 5 bases of the junction left unmatched. The CDR3 DNA sequence: TGTGCCAGCAGTCGCGGGGGATCCTCCTACGAGCAGTACTTC. Protein sequence: CASSRGGSSYEQYF.

The chain combines TRBV7-3 with TRBJ2-1; D ambiguous. The germline V and J ends were trimmed by 2 bases and 5 bases, with 10 bases remaining between them. This CDR3 is built from 14 residues. Germline loops: CDR1 SGHTA, CDR2 FQGTGA. The CDR3 region is CASSLARTNNEQFF. The CDR3 coding sequence is TGTGCCAGCAGCTTAGCCAGGACCAACAATGAGCAGTTCTTC. Full variable domain (missing parts from reference TRBV7-3 and TRBJ2-1): GAGVSQTPSNKVTEKGKYVELRCDPISGHTALYWYRQSLGQGPEFLIYFQGTGAADDSGLPNDRFFAVRPEGSVSTLKIQRTERGDSAVYLCASSLARTNNEQFFGPGTRLTVL.

This chain uses TRBV6-1 with TRBJ2-5, with a possible D match to TRBD2 (5 bases). The CDR3 has 14 residues. Per the germline V gene, CDR1 is MNHNS and CDR2 is SASEGT. The germline V and J ends were trimmed by 7 bases and 5 bases, with 17 bases remaining between them. CDR3 protein: CASNLGPSLETQYF. The CDR3 nucleotides are TGTGCCAGCAACCTCGGCCCTAGCTTGGAGACCCAGTACTTC.

This chain connects TRBV18 to TRBJ2-3; weak D call: TRBD2 (6 bases). Germline CDR1 KGHSH, CDR2 LQKENI. The ends were cut back, 1 base at V and 8 bases at J, with 19 bases in the middle. This CDR3 is built from 16 residues. The CDR3 region has the DNA TGTGCCAGCTCACCACGAGTAGGCCGGGGGATGGGTACGCAGTATTTT. Protein sequence: CASSPRVGRGMGTQYF.

The chain links TRBV29-1 to TRBJ1-2, with unresolved D. Trimming shortened V by 1 base and J by 8 bases, and 14 bases separated the two germline ends. The germline CDR1 and CDR2 sequences are SQVTM and ANQGSEA. The CDR3 runs to 13 residues. The CDR3 DNA reads as TGCAGCGTTGAAGTAAGGGCCTCCCTCGGCTACACCTTC. Protein sequence: CSVEVRASLGYTF.

CDR3 DNA sequence: TGTGCCAGCTCAGCTGACAGCCAGCCCCAGCATTTT. The encoded protein is CASSADSQPQHF. The chain employs TRBV18 and TRBJ1-5, with a possible D match to TRBD1 (5 bases). Trimming left V 5 bases short and J 7 bases short, with 9 bases between. This CDR3 is 12 amino acids long. Germline V gives CDR1 KGHSH, CDR2 LQKENI.

The gene calls are TRBV19 and TRBJ1-2; D might be TRBD1 (6 bases). The CDR3 is 14 amino acids. Deletions cut 5 bases from V and 6 bases from J, with 16 bases between. CDR1 and CDR2 from the germline V gene are LNHDA and SQIVND (reference sequence). CDR3: CASSPPGTSNGYTF. In nucleotides, the CDR3 is TGTGCCAGTAGTCCCCCCGGGACAAGCAATGGCTACACCTTC.

This chain links TRBV29-1 with TRBJ1-4; D gene uncertain. The V end lost 3 bases, the J end lost 8 bases, and 13 bases lay between the germline ends. CDR1 and CDR2 (germline): SQVTM, ANQGSEA. The CDR3 is 13 residues long. CDR3 in DNA: TGCAGCGTTGATAGCTACGGATCAGAAAAACTGTTTTTT. Translated: CSVDSYGSEKLFF.

The V call is TRBV6-9, the J call TRBJ1-2; the match to TRBD1 covers 8 bases. This CDR3 comprises 12 residues. Trimming took 6 bases from V and 8 from J; bases not matched to a gene: 5. Germline lookup yields CDR1 MNHGY and CDR2 SVAAGI. For the CDR3, the DNA is TGTGCCAGCAGGCCCGACAGGGGAGGCTACACCTTC. It is translated as CASRPDRGGYTF.

The chain carries TRBV2 and TRBJ1-6; a possible D gene is TRBD1 (5 bases). CDR1 and CDR2 (germline): SNHLY, FYNNEI. This CDR3 is 13 amino acids long. With 3 bases removed from V and 6 bases from J, the gap between germline ends came to 6 bases. This CDR3 is CASSEDINSPLHF. The DNA for the CDR3 is TGTGCCAGCAGTGAGGACATTAATTCACCCCTCCACTTT.

The V call is TRBV28, the J call TRBJ1-2; D ambiguous. This CDR3 comprises 15 residues. CDR1 and CDR2 from the germline V gene are MDHEN and SYDVKM. V was clipped by 2 bases and J by 4 bases, with 14 bases between them. Here the CDR3 DNA reads TGTGCCAGCAGTTTAGTCCCGGCAGCCATCTATGGCTACACCTTC. It is translated as CASSLVPAAIYGYTF.

The chain joins TRBV9 to TRBJ2-3; D ambiguous. V dropped 4 bases and J dropped 0 bases, with 9 bases sitting between them. This CDR3 has 14 amino acids. Germline CDR1 and CDR2: SGDLS and YYNGEE. In DNA form, the CDR3 reads TGTGCCAGCAGCCGGACGCCTAGCACAGATACGCAGTATTTT. As protein: CASSRTPSTDTQYF.

CDR3 protein: CASSEYWYSGANVLTF. CDR3 nucleotide sequence: TGTGCCAGCAGTGAATATTGGTACTCTGGGGCCAACGTCCTGACTTTC. This rearrangement joins TRBV2 to TRBJ2-6; D is ambiguous. V was trimmed by 2 bases and J by 0 bases, leaving 8 bases between them. The length of the CDR3 is 16 residues. Germline-derived CDR1 and CDR2 are SNHLY and FYNNEI.